One and the same sample provided the 7 T cell receptor beta chains below, sequenced in a study of T cell responses to AZD1222 COVID-19 vaccine. TCRdb keeps only in-frame clones here, not all; method: immunoSEQ multiplex PCR. The repertoire holds under 95,000 clones, with around 90% as singletons. Material: peripheral blood, obtained 28 days after the second AZD1222 dose. All receptors come from an adult who received the AZD1222 COVID-19 vaccine.

The chain links TRBV5-1 to TRBJ2-1; 9 nucleotides line up with TRBD1. CDR1 is SGHRS, CDR2 YFSETQ, per germline. With V trimmed by 4 bases and J by 2 bases, 4 bases remained unmatched. This CDR3 is built from 15 residues. Written as DNA, the CDR3 is TGCGCCAGCAGCAAGGGACAGGGCCCCTACAATGAGCAGTTCTTC. It translates to CASSKGQGPYNEQFF.

The genes are TRBV28 and TRBJ2-6; D is possibly TRBD2 (6 bases). V lost 6 bases and J 1 base, leaving 10 bases between the germline ends. The CDR3 consists of 15 residues. Germline V CDR1 and CDR2: MDHEN, SYDVKM. The chain's CDR3 is CASSPGRSGANVLTF. The DNA for the CDR3 is TGTGCCAGCAGCCCGGGGAGGTCTGGGGCCAACGTCCTGACTTTC.

The chain recombines TRBV6-2 or TRBV6-3 with TRBJ1-6; D unresolved. The CDR3 runs to 12 residues. Deletions cut 6 bases from V and 9 bases from J, with 9 bases between. CDR1 is MNHEY and CDR2 is SVGEGT in the germline V gene. For the CDR3, the DNA is TGTGCCAGCAGCCTCTTGGCTTCACCCCTCCACTTT. Encoded protein: CASSLLASPLHF.

V and J are TRBV6-5 and TRBJ2-1; D gene ambiguous. V lost 6 bases to trimming and J lost 5 bases, with 11 bases between them. The CDR3 totals 13 residues. Per germline, CDR1 MNHEY and CDR2 SVGAGI. The CDR3, as DNA: TGTGCCAGCAGCCCCCGAGATGACAATGAGCAGTTCTTC. The encoded protein is CASSPRDDNEQFF.

The chain carries TRBV5-1 and TRBJ2-7; unclear D gene. Germline values: CDR1 SGHRS, CDR2 YFSETQ. V was trimmed by 0 bases and J by 2 bases, leaving 3 bases between them. This CDR3 has 12 residues. The CDR3 here is CASSLVAYEQYF. The CDR3 DNA reads TGCGCCAGCAGCTTGGTAGCCTACGAGCAGTACTTC. Supplemented by reference TRBV5-1 and TRBJ2-7, the full variable domain reads KAGVTQTPRYLIKTRGQQVTLSCSPISGHRSVSWYQQTPGQGLQFLFEYFSETQRNKGNFPGRFSGRQFSNSRSEMNVSTLELGDSALYLCASSLVAYEQYFGPGTRLTVT.

This rearrangement joins TRBV29-1 to TRBJ2-7; unclear D gene. V was pared by 0 bases and J by 7 bases, with 13 bases between. The CDR3 length is 13 residues. Germline V gene lookup returns CDR1 SQVTM and CDR2 ANQGSEA. CDR3 nucleotides: TGCAGCGTTGAAGATCTAAGACAAGGTGAGCAGTACTTC. Protein product: CSVEDLRQGEQYF.

V and J are TRBV4-3 and TRBJ1-1, with a tentative D call TRBD1 (6 bases). The germline V gene encodes CDR1 LGHNA and CDR2 YSLEER. CDR3 size: 14 residues. Trimming left V 2 bases short and J 3 bases short, with 10 bases between. The CDR3 coding sequence is TGCGCCAGCAGCCAACTACAGGGTTACACTGAAGCTTTCTTT. Its translation is CASSQLQGYTEAFF.